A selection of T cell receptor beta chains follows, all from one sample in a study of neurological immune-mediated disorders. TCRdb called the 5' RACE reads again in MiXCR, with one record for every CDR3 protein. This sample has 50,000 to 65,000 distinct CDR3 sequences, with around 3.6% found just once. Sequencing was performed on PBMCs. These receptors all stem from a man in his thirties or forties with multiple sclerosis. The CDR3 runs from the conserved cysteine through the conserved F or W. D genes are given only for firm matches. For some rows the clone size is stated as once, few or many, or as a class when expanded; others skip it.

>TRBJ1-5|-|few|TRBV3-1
CASSQDGTQPQHF
TGTGCCAGCAGCCAAGATGGGACGCAGCCCCAGCATTTT
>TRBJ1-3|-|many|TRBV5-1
CASSPGDSGNTIYF
TGCGCCAGCAGCCCGGGTGACTCTGGAAACACCATATATTTT
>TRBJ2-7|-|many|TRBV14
CASSLDWGSSSYEQYF
TGTGCCAGCAGCCTTGACTGGGGGTCTAGCTCCTACGAGCAGTACTTC
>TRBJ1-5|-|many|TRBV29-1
CITFTGSNQPQHF
TGCATCACTTTCACAGGGAGCAATCAGCCCCAGCATTTT
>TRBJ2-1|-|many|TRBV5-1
CASSMGGGASSFF
TGCGCCAGCAGTATGGGAGGAGGGGCGAGCTCGTTCTTC
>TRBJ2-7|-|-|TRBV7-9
CASSIMGPKEQYF
TGTGCCAGCAGCATAATGGGACCTAAAGAGCAGTACTTC
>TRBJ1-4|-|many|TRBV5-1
CASSLLGITNEKLFF
TGCGCCAGCAGCTTACTGGGAATAACTAATGAAAAACTGTTTTTT
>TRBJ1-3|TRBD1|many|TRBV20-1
CSALPGQGGNTIYF
TGCAGTGCTCTGCCGGGACAGGGTGGAAACACCATATATTTT
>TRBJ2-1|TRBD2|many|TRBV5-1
CASSLPLAGNNEQFF
TGCGCCAGCAGCTTACCTTTAGCGGGGAACAATGAGCAGTTCTTC
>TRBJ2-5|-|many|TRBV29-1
CSVDGGRETQYF
TGCAGCGTCGATGGAGGGCGGGAGACCCAGTACTTC
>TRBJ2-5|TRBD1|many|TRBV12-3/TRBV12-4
CASSPRTGPGETQYF
TGTGCCAGCAGTCCCCGGACAGGTCCCGGGGAGACCCAGTACTTC
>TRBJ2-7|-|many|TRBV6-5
CASSYSRVSEQYF
TGTGCCAGCAGTTACTCGAGGGTTAGCGAGCAGTACTTC
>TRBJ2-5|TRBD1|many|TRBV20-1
CSARGGTGDLFQETQYF
TGCAGTGCTAGAGGAGGGACAGGAGATCTTTTCCAAGAGACCCAGTACTTC
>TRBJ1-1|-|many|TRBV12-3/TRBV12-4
CASSSHRDSNTEAFF
TGTGCCAGCAGTTCACATCGAGACAGTAACACTGAAGCTTTCTTT
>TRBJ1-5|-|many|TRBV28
CASTLGGKGDYQPQHF
TGTGCCAGCACTCTTGGAGGGAAGGGGGATTATCAGCCCCAGCATTTT
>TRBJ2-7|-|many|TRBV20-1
CSAYPEGFYEQYF
TGCAGTGCCTACCCAGAGGGCTTCTACGAGCAGTACTTC
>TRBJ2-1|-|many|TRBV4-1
CASSPREGSQGHF
TGCGCCAGCAGCCCCAGAGAAGGGTCGCAGGGGCACTTC
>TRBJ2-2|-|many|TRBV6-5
CASSYSFTGELFF
TGTGCCAGCAGTTACTCGTTCACCGGGGAGCTGTTTTTT
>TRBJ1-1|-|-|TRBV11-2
CASSFGGHGTEAFF
TGTGCCAGCAGCTTTGGGGGACACGGCACTGAAGCTTTCTTT
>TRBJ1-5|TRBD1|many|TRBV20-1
CSARSGQGGQPQHF
TGCAGTGCTAGAAGTGGACAGGGTGGGCAGCCCCAGCATTTT
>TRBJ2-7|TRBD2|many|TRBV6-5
CASSPSGRASDEQYF
TGTGCCAGCAGTCCTAGCGGGAGGGCCTCGGACGAGCAGTACTTC
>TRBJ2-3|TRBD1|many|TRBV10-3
CAISQADRESTDTQYF
TGTGCCATCAGCCAAGCGGACAGGGAGAGCACAGATACGCAGTATTTT
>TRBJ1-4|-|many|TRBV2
CASRGDTGNEKLFF
TGTGCCAGCAGAGGAGACACGGGTAATGAAAAACTGTTTTTT
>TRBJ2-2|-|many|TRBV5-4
CASTTGTLNTGELFF
TGTGCCAGCACCACCGGGACACTAAACACCGGGGAGCTGTTTTTT
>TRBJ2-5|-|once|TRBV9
CVRSVVGGMETQYF
TGTGTCAGAAGCGTAGTAGGGGGAATGGAGACCCAGTACTTC
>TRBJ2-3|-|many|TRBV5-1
CASSLGLASSTDTQYF
TGCGCCAGCAGCTTGGGTCTAGCGTCTAGCACAGATACGCAGTATTTT
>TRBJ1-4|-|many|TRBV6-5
CASSYAGRTNEKLFF
TGTGCCAGCAGTTACGCGGGGAGAACTAATGAAAAACTGTTTTTT
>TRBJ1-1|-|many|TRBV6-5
CASREGGSTEAFF
TGTGCCAGCAGGGAGGGGGGGAGCACTGAAGCTTTCTTT
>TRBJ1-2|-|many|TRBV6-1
CASSTGTSEAGYTF
TGTGCCAGCAGTACCGGGACAAGCGAGGCTGGCTACACCTTC
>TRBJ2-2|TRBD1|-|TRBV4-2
CASSRGGSGELFF
TGTGCCAGCAGCCGAGGGGGCAGCGGGGAGCTGTTTTTT
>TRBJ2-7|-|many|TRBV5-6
CASSPGTTDHEQYF
TGTGCCAGCAGCCCCGGGACCACAGACCACGAGCAGTACTTC
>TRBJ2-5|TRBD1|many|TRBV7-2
CASSQGQGETQYF
TGTGCCAGCAGCCAGGGACAGGGGGAGACCCAGTACTTC
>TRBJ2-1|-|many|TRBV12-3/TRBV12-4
CASSSLDGPDNEQFF
TGTGCCAGCAGTTCCCTCGACGGTCCCGACAATGAGCAGTTCTTC
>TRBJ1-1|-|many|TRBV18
CASSPGTWNTEAFF
TGTGCCAGCTCACCGGGAACTTGGAACACTGAAGCTTTCTTT
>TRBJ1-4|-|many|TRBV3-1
CASSQEWEGPNEKLFF
TGTGCCAGCAGCCAAGAGTGGGAGGGGCCCAATGAAAAACTGTTTTTT
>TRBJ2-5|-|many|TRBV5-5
CASSNRGSYQETQYF
TGTGCCAGCAGCAACCGGGGCAGCTACCAAGAGACCCAGTACTTC
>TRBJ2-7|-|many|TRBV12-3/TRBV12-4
CASSLSPGGYEQYF
TGTGCCAGCAGTTTAAGTCCGGGTGGATACGAGCAGTACTTC
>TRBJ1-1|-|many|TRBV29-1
CSVERGMNTEAFF
TGCAGCGTTGAGAGGGGAATGAACACTGAAGCTTTCTTT
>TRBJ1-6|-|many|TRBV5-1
CASSFVGVYNSPLHF
TGCGCCAGCAGCTTCGTAGGGGTCTATAATTCACCCCTCCACTTT
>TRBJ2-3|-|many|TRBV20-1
CSASLTKHPTDTQYF
TGCAGTGCTAGTTTGACAAAACATCCCACAGATACGCAGTATTTT
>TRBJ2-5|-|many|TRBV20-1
CSAREPLAQETQYF
TGCAGTGCTAGAGAGCCCCTAGCGCAAGAGACCCAGTACTTC
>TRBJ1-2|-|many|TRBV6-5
CASSETGHGYTF
TGTGCCAGCAGTGAGACAGGCCATGGCTACACCTTC